One sample yielded the 10 T cell receptor beta chains listed below, sequenced in a study of blood T cell repertoires in COVID-19. Assay used: immunoSEQ multiplex PCR; TCRdb lists only in-frame clones, some missing. This sample carries roughly 97,000 clones, 90% to 95% of them seen once, and the ten largest clones take 5.5% to 7%. Sequencing input: peripheral blood. These receptor sequences come from a human donor in a cohort sampled during active COVID-19.

The chain uses TRBV9 and TRBJ2-5; D is perhaps TRBD1 (5 bases). CDR1 is SGDLS and CDR2 is YYNGEE in the germline V gene. V lost 6 bases and J 2 bases, leaving 14 bases between the germline ends. The CDR3 has 14 residues. As DNA, the CDR3 is TGTGCCAGCACCGAAGACAGCTCACAAGAGACCCAGTACTTC. Encoded protein: CASTEDSSQETQYF.

The chain uses TRBV10-3 and TRBJ2-3; no reliable D call. The V end lost 4 bases, the J end lost 3 bases, and 14 bases lay between the germline ends. Germline-derived CDR1 and CDR2 are ENHRY and SYGVKD. This CDR3 is 15 amino acids long. Here the CDR3 DNA reads TGTGCCATCAGTGCCCTCTGGAGTTTAACAGATACGCAGTATTTT. Translation gives CAISALWSLTDTQYF.

The chain employs TRBV5-8 and TRBJ2-3; D perhaps matches TRBD2 (6 bases). V shed 4 bases and J shed 4 bases, with 16 bases lying between them. The length of the CDR3 is 15 residues. In germline, CDR1 is SGHTS, CDR2 YDEGEE. The CDR3 bases are TGTGCCAGCAGCCGGGGGTCTAGCGAGGCAGATACGCAGTATTTT. Protein product: CASSRGSSEADTQYF.

The gene calls are TRBV18 and TRBJ2-7; TRBD2 agrees at 11 bases. Germline CDR1 and CDR2: KGHSH and LQKENI. The CDR3 is 18 amino acids. Unmatched junction bases numbered 12, after V lost 1 base and J lost 4 bases. The CDR3 nucleotides are TGTGCCAGCTCACCACAAGGGCTACAGCTAGCGGGGGGTTACGAGCAGTACTTC. Residues: CASSPQGLQLAGGYEQYF. Full variable domain (rest looked up from reference TRBV18 and TRBJ2-7): NAGVMQNPRHLVRRRGQEARLRCSPMKGHSHVYWYRQLPEEGLKFMVYLQKENIIDESGMPKERFSAEFPKEGPSILRIQQVVRGDSAAYFCASSPQGLQLAGGYEQYFGPGTRLTVT.

The chain uses TRBV28 and TRBJ2-3, with D tentatively TRBD2 (5 bases). The V end lost 3 bases, the J end lost 2 bases, and 24 bases lay between the germline ends. The CDR3 totals 19 residues. Germline V gene sequence: CDR1 MDHEN, CDR2 SYDVKM. CDR3 protein: CASSFGKIGAEEPTDTQYF. CDR3 coding DNA: TGTGCCAGCAGTTTTGGGAAAATAGGAGCGGAGGAACCCACAGATACGCAGTATTTT.

By share, this clone ranks as medium-sized (0.01 to 0.1%). The CDR3 nucleotides are TGTGCCACCTACCTTAAGGACTACACAGATACGCAGTATTTT. Residues: CATYLKDYTDTQYF. The chain carries TRBV6-5 and TRBJ2-3; D possibly corresponds to TRBD2 (6 bases). CDR1 and CDR2 from the germline V gene are MNHEY and SVGAGI. V shed 10 bases and J shed 2 bases, with 16 bases lying between them. This CDR3 is 14 amino acids long.

The V and J genes are TRBV11-3 and TRBJ1-1; TRBD1 aligns across 7 bases. Germline V gene data show CDR1 as SGHNT and CDR2 as YENEEA. J gave up 1 base and V 5 bases, and 7 bases lay outside the gene matches. The CDR3 totals 15 residues. CDR3 bases: TGTGCCAGCAGCAGACAGGGCGGACCGAACACTGAAGCTTTCTTT. As protein: CASSRQGGPNTEAFF.

The gene calls are TRBV11-3 and TRBJ2-5, with D perhaps matching TRBD2 (6 bases). The CDR3 length is 16 residues. V was trimmed by 5 bases and J by 2 bases, leaving 18 bases between them. CDR1 SGHNT and CDR2 YENEEA come from the germline V gene. CDR3 bases: TGTGCCAGCAGCCGCTTGCAGGGCGCGGGACAAGAGACCCAGTACTTC. Protein: CASSRLQGAGQETQYF.

The rearrangement links TRBV5-1 to TRBJ2-3, with D hard to call. Germline-derived CDR1 and CDR2 are SGHRS and YFSETQ. V was clipped by 4 bases and J by 3 bases, with 12 bases between them. CDR3 length: 14 residues. CDR3 protein: CASSPPSPTDTQYF. For the CDR3, the DNA is TGCGCCAGCAGCCCCCCTTCCCCTACAGATACGCAGTATTTT. The full variable domain, rest sourced from reference TRBV5-1 and TRBJ2-3, is KAGVTQTPRYLIKTRGQQVTLSCSPISGHRSVSWYQQTPGQGLQFLFEYFSETQRNKGNFPGRFSGRQFSNSRSEMNVSTLELGDSALYLCASSPPSPTDTQYFGPGTRLTVL.

The V gene is TRBV19, the J gene TRBJ1-5; D gene ambiguous. V lost 4 bases and J 3 bases, leaving 10 bases between the germline ends. CDR3 size: 14 residues. Germline V gene data show CDR1 as LNHDA and CDR2 as SQIVND (reference sequence). The CDR3 DNA reads as TGTGCCAGTAGTAGTCAGGTTTACAATCAGCCCCAGCATTTT. It codes for CASSSQVYNQPQHF. Complete variable domain (other parts from reference TRBV19 and TRBJ1-5): DGGITQSPKYLFRKEGQNVTLSCEQNLNHDAMYWYRQDPGQGLRLIYYSQIVNDFQKGDIAEGYSVSREKKESFPLTVTSAQKNPTAFYLCASSSQVYNQPQHFGDGTRLSIL.